What follows are 6 T cell receptor beta chains derived from one specimen sequenced in a study of T cell responses to AZD1222 COVID-19 vaccine. Produced via immunoSEQ multiplex PCR; TCRdb's table is partial and in-frame only. Of under 150,000 clones listed, roughly 93% are singletons. The sequencing here drew on peripheral blood, taken on day 0 of AZD1222 vaccination. These receptors were obtained from an adult in good health.

The chain is built from TRBV19 and TRBJ2-2, with 7 bases identical to TRBD1. V gave up 7 bases and J gave up 0 bases; unmatched junction bases: 2. Germline loops: CDR1 LNHDA, CDR2 SQIVND (reference sequence). The CDR3 covers 14 residues. Written as DNA, the CDR3 is TGTGCCAGTACCGACAGGGCGAACACCGGGGAGCTGTTTTTT. Translating gives CASTDRANTGELFF.

On this clone itself: Other DNA sequences from this sample encode an identical CDR3 as well. The gene calls are TRBV6-4 and TRBJ1-2, with unresolved D. The CDR3 runs to 12 residues. V lost 0 bases, J lost 8 bases, and 7 bases lay in between. From germline, CDR1 is MRHNA and CDR2 SNTAGT. DNA for the CDR3: TGTGCCAGCAGTGACTCAGCGGGCGGCTACACCTTC. As protein: CASSDSAGGYTF.

V gene TRBV28 combines with J gene TRBJ1-5, with D unclear. Germline CDR1 reads MDHEN; CDR2 reads SYDVKM. CDR3 length: 12 residues. CDR3 amino acids: CATYSSNQPQHF. The CDR3 DNA reads TGTGCTACTTACAGTTCCAATCAGCCCCAGCATTTT.

V usage is TRBV5-1 and J usage is TRBJ2-3, with 11 bases matching TRBD1. The CDR3 length is 16 residues. The germline gives CDR1 SGHRS, CDR2 YFSETQ. V lost 4 bases to trimming and J lost 4 bases; unmatched junction nucleotides: 8. CDR3 bases: TGCGCCAGCAGCAGGGCCGGGACAGGGGGTCCAGATACGCAGTATTTT. This encodes CASSRAGTGGPDTQYF.

This sequence joins TRBV30 and TRBJ2-6, with D possibly TRBD1 on 6 matching bases. The CDR3 consists of 16 residues. Per the germline V gene, CDR1 is GTSNPN and CDR2 is SVGIG (reference sequence). Trimming stripped 3 bases from V and 4 bases from J, with 16 bases between. CDR3 in DNA: TGTGCCTGGAGGGCCGAGGGGGTCGCGGGGGCCAACGTCCTGACTTTC. Translated: CAWRAEGVAGANVLTF. The full variable domain, completed using reference TRBV30 and TRBJ2-6, is SQTIHQWPATLVQPVGSPLSLECTVEGTSNPNLYWYRQAAGRGLQLLFYSVGIGQISSEVPQNLSASRPQDRQFILSSKKLLLSDSGFYLCAWRAEGVAGANVLTFGAGSRLTVL.

The chain employs TRBV19 and TRBJ2-6; no clear D. V lost 4 bases and J lost 0, with 13 bases in between. Per the germline V gene, CDR1 is LNHDA and CDR2 is SQIVND (reference sequence). CDR3 size: 17 residues. The CDR3 region has the DNA TGTGCCAGTAGTACCCCCCGGCGGCGCTCTGGGGCCAACGTCCTGACTTTC. Translated: CASSTPRRRSGANVLTF.